A selection of T cell receptor beta chains follows, all from one sample in a study of control samples from healthy donors and cancer patients. The table came from immunoSEQ multiplex PCR; TCRdb's copy has only in-frame clones and leaves some out. The table lists 100,000 to 150,000 clones, around 92% of them singletons. The sequenced sample consisted of blood. These receptor sequences come from a woman aged 45-59 years in good health. Both conserved end residues are part of each CDR3. The D gene is left open where the match is weak. The listing skips clone size in some rows; elsewhere it reads once, few, many or a size class.

>TRBV5-6|TRBJ2-3|TRBD2|.
TGTGCCAGCAGCTTGGGACTAGCGACAGATACGCAGTATTTT
CASSLGLATDTQYF
>TRBV12-5|TRBJ1-4|TRBD1|.
TGTGCTAGTGGTTTGGACACCAGGGGGCAACAAGAAAAACTGTTTTTT
CASGLDTRGQQEKLFF
>TRBV10-3|TRBJ2-7|TRBD2|.
TGTGCCATCAGTAAAACCGGGACTAGCGTCTACGAGCAGTACTTC
CAISKTGTSVYEQYF
>TRBV5-1|TRBJ1-1|.|.
TGCGCCAGCAGCTCTAGCGTCGGGGGCGCTGAAGCTTTCTTT
CASSSSVGGAEAFF
>TRBV7-8|TRBJ1-3|.|.
TGTGCCAGCAGCTTAGACAGGGCTGGAAACACCATATATTTT
CASSLDRAGNTIYF
>TRBV18|TRBJ2-5|TRBD1|.
TGTGCCAGCTCACCCTCGACAGGGTTGTTTTTAGAGACCCAGTACTTC
CASSPSTGLFLETQYF
>TRBV5-1|TRBJ2-7|TRBD2|.
TGCGCCAGCAGCCATAGCGGGGGAATCTACGAGCAGTACTTC
CASSHSGGIYEQYF
>TRBV6-6|TRBJ2-1|TRBD1|.
TGTGCCAGCAACCCACAGGGGATCCGCGACAATGAGCAGTTCTTC
CASNPQGIRDNEQFF
>TRBV28|TRBJ1-5|.|.
TGTGCCAGCAGAAACTTAGGTGGTCAGCCCCAGCATTTT
CASRNLGGQPQHF
>TRBV18|TRBJ1-5|.|.
TGTGCCAGCTCACCTTCGGACAATCAGCCCCAGCATTTT
CASSPSDNQPQHF
>TRBV3-1/TRBV3-2|TRBJ2-7|TRBD1|few
TGTGCCAGCACAAACAGGGGGGTCCACGAGCAGTACTTC
CASTNRGVHEQYF
>TRBV18|TRBJ2-5|TRBD1|.
TGTGCCAGCTCATCGGGACAGAAAGAGACCCAGTACTTC
CASSSGQKETQYF
>TRBV12-3/TRBV12-4|TRBJ1-2|.|.
TGTGCCAGCAGTTCCCCTCAGGGCGGCTACACCTTC
CASSSPQGGYTF
>TRBV11-3|TRBJ2-1|.|.
TGTGCCAGCAGCGACCCCAGCCGAAACAATGAGCAGTTCTTC
CASSDPSRNNEQFF
>TRBV6-5|TRBJ2-5|TRBD2|.
TGTGCCAGCAGTTACGGGGCCCGCGGGGGGAAAGAGACCCAGTACTTC
CASSYGARGGKETQYF
>TRBV6-5|TRBJ1-1|.|.
TGTGCCAGCAGACCGGGACAGAACACTGAAGCTTTCTTT
CASRPGQNTEAFF
>TRBV7-8|TRBJ2-3|.|.
TGTGCCAGCAGCTTCGACACAAACACAGATACGCAGTATTTT
CASSFDTNTDTQYF
>TRBV3-1/TRBV3-2|TRBJ1-1|TRBD1|.
TGTGCCAGCAGTATGACAGGGGTCTTCACTGAAGCTTTCTTT
CASSMTGVFTEAFF
>TRBV5-6|TRBJ2-1|TRBD2|.
TGTGCCAGCAGCTTGCGGACTAGCGGGGGAGCCAATGAGCAGTTCTTC
CASSLRTSGGANEQFF
>TRBV5-6|TRBJ2-1|.|.
TGTGCCAGCAGCCCCGCTAGGGAAGGTGAGCAGTTCTTC
CASSPAREGEQFF
>TRBV5-1|TRBJ1-1|.|.
TGCGCCAGCAGCTTGGGCAGGGGATGGGGCACTGAAGCTTTCTTT
CASSLGRGWGTEAFF
>TRBV12-3/TRBV12-4|TRBJ1-2|.|.
TGTGCCAGCAGTTTCAAGGTGATCTATGGCTACACCTTC
CASSFKVIYGYTF